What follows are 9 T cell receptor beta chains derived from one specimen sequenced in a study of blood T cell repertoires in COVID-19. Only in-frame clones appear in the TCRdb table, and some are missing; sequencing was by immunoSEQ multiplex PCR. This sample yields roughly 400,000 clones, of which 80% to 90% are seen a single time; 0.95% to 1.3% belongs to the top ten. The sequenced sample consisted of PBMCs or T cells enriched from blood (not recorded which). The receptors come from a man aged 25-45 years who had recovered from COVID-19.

CDR3 region: CASSSGVSSGNTIYF. The CDR3 nucleotides are TGTGCCAGCAGTTCAGGCGTCAGCTCTGGAAACACCATATATTTT. The chain joins TRBV28 to TRBJ1-3; D not resolved. Trimming removed 4 bases at V and 0 bases at J, with 10 bases between. CDR3 length: 15 amino acids. Germline CDR1 reads MDHEN; CDR2 reads SYDVKM. The full variable domain, its missing parts supplied by reference TRBV28 and TRBJ1-3, is DVKVTQSSRYLVKRTGEKVFLECVQDMDHENMFWYRQDPGLGLRLIYFSYDVKMKEKGDIPEGYSVSREKKERFSLILESASTNQTSMYLCASSSGVSSGNTIYFGEGSWLTVV.

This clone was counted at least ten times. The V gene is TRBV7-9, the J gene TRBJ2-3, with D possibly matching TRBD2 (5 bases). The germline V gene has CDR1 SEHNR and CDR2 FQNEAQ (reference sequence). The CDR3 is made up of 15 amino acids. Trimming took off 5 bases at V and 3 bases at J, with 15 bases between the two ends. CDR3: CASSPSHSMTDTQYF. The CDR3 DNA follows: TGTGCCAGCAGCCCTAGCCACTCTATGACAGATACGCAGTATTTT.

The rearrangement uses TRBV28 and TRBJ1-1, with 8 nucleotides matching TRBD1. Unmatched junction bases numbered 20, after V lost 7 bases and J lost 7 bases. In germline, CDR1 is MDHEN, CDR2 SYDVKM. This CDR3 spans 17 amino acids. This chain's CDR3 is CASKPRGGQVLTVEAFF. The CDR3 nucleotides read TGTGCCAGCAAACCAAGAGGGGGACAGGTGCTAACGGTTGAAGCTTTCTTT.

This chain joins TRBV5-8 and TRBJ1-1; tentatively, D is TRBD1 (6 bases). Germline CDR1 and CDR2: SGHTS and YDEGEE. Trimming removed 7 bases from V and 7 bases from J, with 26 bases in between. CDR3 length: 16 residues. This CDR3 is CASRLQGGLVRNEAFF. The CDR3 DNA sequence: TGTGCCAGCCGGTTACAGGGTGGGTTGGTCCGAAATGAAGCTTTCTTT.

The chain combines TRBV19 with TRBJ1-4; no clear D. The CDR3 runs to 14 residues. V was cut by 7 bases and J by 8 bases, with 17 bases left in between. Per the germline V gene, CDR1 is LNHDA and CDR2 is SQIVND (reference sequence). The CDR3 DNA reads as TGTGCCAGTAAAACCCTCGGGGTGGAGGAAAAACTGTTTTTT. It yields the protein CASKTLGVEEKLFF.

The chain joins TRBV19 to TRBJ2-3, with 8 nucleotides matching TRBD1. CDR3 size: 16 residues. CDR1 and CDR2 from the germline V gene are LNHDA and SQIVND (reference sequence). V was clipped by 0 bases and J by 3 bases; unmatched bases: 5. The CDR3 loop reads CASSIDRTGRTDTQYF. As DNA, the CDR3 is TGTGCCAGTAGTATAGACAGGACAGGGAGGACAGATACGCAGTATTTT.

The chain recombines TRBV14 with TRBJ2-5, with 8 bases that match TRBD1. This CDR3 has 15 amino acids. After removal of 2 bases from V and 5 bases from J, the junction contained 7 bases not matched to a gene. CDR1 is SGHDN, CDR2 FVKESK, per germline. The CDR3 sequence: CASSQTRGLGETQYF. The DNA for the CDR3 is TGTGCCAGCAGCCAAACCAGGGGGCTTGGGGAGACCCAGTACTTC.

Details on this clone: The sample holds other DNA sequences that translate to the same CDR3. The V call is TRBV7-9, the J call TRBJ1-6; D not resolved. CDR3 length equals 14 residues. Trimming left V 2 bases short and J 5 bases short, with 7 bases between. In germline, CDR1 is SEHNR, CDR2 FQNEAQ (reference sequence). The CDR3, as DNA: TGTGCCAGCAGCTTAACGGGGAATAATTCACCCCTCCACTTT. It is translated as CASSLTGNNSPLHF.

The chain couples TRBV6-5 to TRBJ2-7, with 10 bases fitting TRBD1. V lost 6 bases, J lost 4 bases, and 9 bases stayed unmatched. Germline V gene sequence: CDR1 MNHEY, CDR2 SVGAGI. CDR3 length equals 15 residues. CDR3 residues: CASSFSGTGAYEQYF. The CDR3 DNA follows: TGTGCCAGCAGCTTTTCCGGGACAGGGGCGTACGAGCAGTACTTC.